A selection of T cell receptor beta chains follows, all from one sample in a study of blood T cell repertoires in COVID-19. Repertoires were generated with immunoSEQ multiplex PCR, while TCRdb's copy carries only in-frame clones and drops some. Of about 140,000 clones in the sample, almost 85% were seen once. The sequenced material came from PBMCs or T cells enriched from blood (not recorded which). Every receptor here comes from a woman in her 50s with acute COVID-19. The CDR3 runs from the conserved cysteine through the conserved F or W. Fields, in order: D gene, V gene, J gene, clone size, CDR3 DNA, CDR3 protein. A D gene is named only where the DNA matches it firmly. Expanded clones get a size class; other rows say once, few or many, or leave the size out.

>NA|TRBV5-5|TRBJ1-1|NA
TGTGCCAGCAGCTTTTTAGGATCTACTGCGGGGACTGAAGCTTTCTTT
CASSFLGSTAGTEAFF
>NA|TRBV4-1|TRBJ2-7|NA
TGCGCCAGCAGCCTCCGAGGGGGGGGCAGTGGGAGCTACGAGCAGTACTTC
CASSLRGGGSGSYEQYF
>NA|TRBV19|TRBJ1-2|NA
TGTGCCACTGGTTTGGGGGCAGGGCGATATAACTATGGCTACACCTTC
CATGLGAGRYNYGYTF
>NA|TRBV4-2|TRBJ1-1|NA
TGTGCCAGCAGCCACGCCGGGGCAGGGACAGAAGCTTTCTTT
CASSHAGAGTEAFF
>NA|TRBV20-1|TRBJ1-2|NA
TGCAGTGCTTTAAATCCCTATGGCTACACCTTC
CSALNPYGYTF
>TRBD1|TRBV7-2|TRBJ2-2|once
TGTGCCAGCAGCTACGACAGGGTTGCCACCGGGGAGCTGTTTTTT
CASSYDRVATGELFF
>TRBD1|TRBV2|TRBJ1-5|NA
TGTGCCAGCAGGATACAGGGGGAGGCCCGACAGCCCCAGCATTTT
CASRIQGEARQPQHF
>NA|TRBV7-9|TRBJ1-1|NA
TGTTCCAGCAGCACTCACCCGAACACTGAAGCTTTCTTT
CSSSTHPNTEAFF
>TRBD2|TRBV4-2|TRBJ2-1|NA
TGTGCCAGCAGCCAAGGGGTGGGAGGGTCCTACAATGAGCAGTTCTTC
CASSQGVGGSYNEQFF
>TRBD1|TRBV5-1|TRBJ2-7|NA
TGCGCCAGCAGCATACGATCCGGGACAGGGAGGATCTCCTACGAGCAGTACTTC
CASSIRSGTGRISYEQYF
>NA|TRBV5-6|TRBJ2-3|NA
TGTGCCAGCAGCTTGTTTTCTGCAGATACGCAGTATTTT
CASSLFSADTQYF
>TRBD2|TRBV5-1|TRBJ2-1|NA
TGCGCCAGCAGCCCGCATCTAGCGGGGTCAAACAATGAGCAGTTCTTC
CASSPHLAGSNNEQFF
>TRBD1|TRBV5-6|TRBJ1-3|NA
TGTGCCAGCAGCTTTTTGTTTGGACAGGGCGGCTCTGGAAACACCATATATTTT
CASSFLFGQGGSGNTIYF
>NA|TRBV14|TRBJ2-3|NA
TGTGCCAGCAGCCTCCTAACGGTAGGCACAGATACGCAGTATTTT
CASSLLTVGTDTQYF
>NA|TRBV18|TRBJ2-3|once
TGTGCCAGCTCACCAACTGAGAACACAGATACGCAGTATTTT
CASSPTENTDTQYF
>TRBD2|TRBV5-6|TRBJ2-1|NA
TGTGCCAGCAGCTTGTTTCCGGGAGGGAACAATGAGCAGTTCTTC
CASSLFPGGNNEQFF
>NA|TRBV27|TRBJ1-1|NA
TGTGCCAGCAGTCCTCCCCCGAACAGGATACCCGCTGAAGCTTTCTTT
CASSPPPNRIPAEAFF
>NA|TRBV10-3|TRBJ2-6|NA
TGTGCCACGGGGGACGGCTCTGGGGCCAACGTCCTGACTTTC
CATGDGSGANVLTF
>NA|TRBV30|TRBJ1-1|NA
TGTGCCTGGAGGAGGGGACATATGAACACTGAAGCTTTCTTT
CAWRRGHMNTEAFF
>NA|TRBV7-2|TRBJ1-1|few
TGTGCCAGCAGCTTAATGAGTTACACTGAAGCTTTCTTT
CASSLMSYTEAFF
>NA|TRBV10-3|TRBJ1-4|NA
TGTGCCATCAGTGACCGGGCGGCGGGGGAAGAAAAACTGTTTTTT
CAISDRAAGEEKLFF
>NA|TRBV12-3/TRBV12-4|TRBJ2-1|NA
TGTGCCAGCAGTTTAGGATTGACGGGGGAGCAGTTCTTC
CASSLGLTGEQFF
>NA|TRBV4-2|TRBJ1-1|NA
TGTGCCAGCAGCCTAGATGTGCTCGGGACTGAAGCTTTCTTT
CASSLDVLGTEAFF
>TRBD1|TRBV2|TRBJ1-1|NA
TGTGCCAGCAGGAGGACAGGGGGCGGATCAGGGCTGAACACTGAAGCTTTCTTT
CASRRTGGGSGLNTEAFF
>NA|TRBV7-8|TRBJ2-2|NA
TGTGCCAGCAGCTTAGGACAGCTTCCGAACACCGGGGAGCTGTTTTTT
CASSLGQLPNTGELFF
>NA|TRBV19|TRBJ1-2|NA
TGTGCCAGTACTCCAGGTAGTTATGGCTACACCTTC
CASTPGSYGYTF
>NA|TRBV11-2|TRBJ2-1|NA
TGTGCCAGCAGTCTGGGCTACTCCTACAATGAGCAGTTCTTC
CASSLGYSYNEQFF
>TRBD1|TRBV7-9|TRBJ2-3|once
TGTGCCAGCAACCCTAAAGACAGGGCACCCACAGATACGCAGTATTTT
CASNPKDRAPTDTQYF
>NA|TRBV11-3|TRBJ2-7|NA
TGTGCCAGCAGCTTAGATCCGGGGTCAGGTGACGAGCAGTACTTC
CASSLDPGSGDEQYF
>NA|TRBV7-9|TRBJ1-1|NA
TGTGCTGTAACCGGGTATGTCACTGAAGCTTTCTTT
CAVTGYVTEAFF